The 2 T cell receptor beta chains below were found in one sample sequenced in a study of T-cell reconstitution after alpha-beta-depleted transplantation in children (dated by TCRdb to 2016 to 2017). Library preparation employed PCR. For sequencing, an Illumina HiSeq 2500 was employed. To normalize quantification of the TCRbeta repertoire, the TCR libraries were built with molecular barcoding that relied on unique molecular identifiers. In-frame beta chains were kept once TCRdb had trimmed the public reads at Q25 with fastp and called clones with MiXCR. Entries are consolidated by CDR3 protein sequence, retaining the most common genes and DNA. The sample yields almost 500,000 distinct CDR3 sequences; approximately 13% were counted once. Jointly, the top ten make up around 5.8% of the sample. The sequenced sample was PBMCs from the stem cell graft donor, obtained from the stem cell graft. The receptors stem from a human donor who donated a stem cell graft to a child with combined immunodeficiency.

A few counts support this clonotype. The CDR3 nucleotides read TGTGCCAGCAGTTACGGGCGTCCTTATAGCAATCAGCCCCAGCATTTT. The encoded protein is CASSYGRPYSNQPQHF. V and J are TRBV6-5 and TRBJ1-5; no reliable D call. The CDR3 sequence is 16 residues long. With 2 bases removed from V and 0 bases from J, the gap between germline ends came to 11 bases. Germline V gene lookup returns CDR1 MNHEY and CDR2 SVGAGI.

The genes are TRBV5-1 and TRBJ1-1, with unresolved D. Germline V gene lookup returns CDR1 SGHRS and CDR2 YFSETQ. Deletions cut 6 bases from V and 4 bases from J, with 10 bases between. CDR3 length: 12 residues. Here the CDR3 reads CASIGRSTEAFF. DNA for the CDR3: TGCGCCAGCATAGGCAGGAGCACTGAAGCTTTCTTT.